These 13 T cell receptor beta chains originate from one sample sequenced in a study of cytomegalovirus exposure and HLA in healthy donors. With 60 Vbeta and 13 Jbeta primers, the PCR was carried out. TCRdb's table, derived via immunoSEQ multiplex PCR, lists solely in-frame clones and lacks some. The sample has about 150,000 clones, roughly 80% seen once. The specimen was PBMCs. The receptors stem from a boy between 2 and 15 years old in good health and CMV-seronegative.

The DNA of the CDR3 is TGTGCCAGCAGTTCGGGGAAGGACAGGATGTTGGGGGAGACCCAGTACTTC. Translating gives CASSSGKDRMLGETQYF. The rearrangement joins TRBV28 to TRBJ2-5, with 7 bases that match TRBD1. The CDR3 has 17 residues. With V trimmed by 4 bases and J by 5 bases, 16 bases remained unmatched. Per germline, CDR1 MDHEN and CDR2 SYDVKM.

This rearrangement joins TRBV5-5 to TRBJ1-1, with unresolved D. Between the trimmed V and J ends, which lost 4 bases and 0 bases, there was a span of 7 bases. The CDR3 contains 13 residues. The V gene's germline CDR1 is SGHKS and CDR2 YYEKEE (reference sequence). The CDR3 sequence: CASSRELNTEAFF. The CDR3 coding sequence is TGTGCCAGCAGCCGTGAGCTGAACACTGAAGCTTTCTTT.

The rearrangement links TRBV9 to TRBJ2-2, with D tentatively TRBD1 (6 bases). Germline values: CDR1 SGDLS, CDR2 YYNGEE. Between the trimmed V and J ends, which lost 4 bases and 6 bases, there was a span of 19 bases. This CDR3 is 16 amino acids long. CDR3 coding DNA: TGTGCCAGCAGCTTAACAGGGACCCCGCAGGCCGGGGAGCTGTTTTTT. It codes for CASSLTGTPQAGELFF. Full variable domain (missing parts from reference TRBV9 and TRBJ2-2): DSGVTQTPKHLITATGQRVTLRCSPRSGDLSVYWYQQSLDQGLQFLIQYYNGEERAKGNILERFSAQQFPDLHSELNLSSLELGDSALYFCASSLTGTPQAGELFFGEGSRLTVL.

This sequence joins TRBV5-6 and TRBJ1-2; 11 bases agree with TRBD1. From germline, CDR1 is SGHDT and CDR2 YYEEEE. CDR3 length: 15 residues. V lost 8 bases to trimming and J lost 8 bases; unmatched junction nucleotides: 14. CDR3 sequence reads: CASNTRGQGAQGYTF. CDR3 nucleotides: TGTGCCAGTAACACCCGAGGACAGGGGGCTCAAGGCTACACCTTC. Complete variable domain (other parts from reference TRBV5-6 and TRBJ1-2): DAGVTQSPTHLIKTRGQQVTLRCSPKSGHDTVSWYQQALGQGPQFIFQYYEEEERQRGNFPDRFSGHQFPNYSSELNVNALLLGDSALYLCASNTRGQGAQGYTFGSGTRLTVV.

The rearrangement uses TRBV7-3 and TRBJ1-1; a weak D match, TRBD1 (6 bases). Trimming removed 4 bases at V and 6 bases at J, with 9 bases between. Germline assignment: CDR1 SGHTA and CDR2 FQGTGA. The CDR3 has 12 amino acids. In nucleotides, the CDR3 is TGTGCCAGCAGCTCAAACAGGGCTGAAGCTTTCTTT. It codes for CASSSNRAEAFF.

The rearrangement uses TRBV7-2 and TRBJ2-7; TRBD1 might be the D (6 bases). CDR1 and CDR2 from the germline V gene are SGHTA and FQGNSA. This CDR3 spans 15 amino acids. V lost 2 bases to trimming and J lost 1 base, with 12 bases between them. The DNA for the CDR3 is TGTGCCAGCAGCTTACACGACAGGCTGTCCTACGAGCAGTACTTC. It codes for CASSLHDRLSYEQYF.

The rearrangement links TRBV10-3 to TRBJ2-1; D perhaps matches TRBD2 (5 bases). The V end was cut by 0 bases, the J end by 9 bases, with 18 bases between. CDR1 is ENHRY, CDR2 SYGVKD, per germline. The CDR3 consists of 16 residues. This chain's CDR3 is CAISESRVLKPVEQFF. DNA for the CDR3: TGTGCCATCAGTGAGTCGCGGGTTCTCAAACCTGTTGAGCAGTTCTTC.

The chain employs TRBV10-1 and TRBJ2-7; 7 bases map to TRBD1. Trimming cost V 6 bases and J 4 bases; bases outside gene matches: 9. Germline assignment: CDR1 WNHNN and CDR2 SYGVQD (reference sequence). The CDR3 extends over 14 amino acids. CDR3 sequence reads: CASSLSRDSYEQYF. CDR3 bases: TGCGCCAGCAGCTTATCCCGGGACAGTTACGAGCAGTACTTC.

This chain connects TRBV30 to TRBJ1-6; D gene uncertain. The CDR3 is made up of 17 amino acids. The V end lost 3 bases, the J end lost 0 bases, and 15 bases lay between the germline ends. Germline CDR1 is GTSNPN and CDR2 is SVGIG (reference sequence). The CDR3 is CAWSPPVVGSYNSPLHF. CDR3 nucleotide sequence: TGTGCCTGGAGCCCACCGGTTGTTGGCTCCTATAATTCACCCCTCCACTTT. Filled out from reference TRBV30 and TRBJ1-6, the complete variable domain reads SQTIHQWPATLVQPVGSPLSLECTVEGTSNPNLYWYRQAAGRGLQLLFYSVGIGQISSEVPQNLSASRPQDRQFILSSKKLLLSDSGFYLCAWSPPVVGSYNSPLHFGNGTRLTVT.

This chain joins TRBV4-1 and TRBJ1-5; the match to TRBD1 covers 9 bases. CDR1 MGHRA and CDR2 YSYEKL come from the germline V gene. V shed 3 bases and J 5 bases; nucleotides not matched to a gene: 14. The CDR3 is 18 residues long. This CDR3 is CASSHSQDRGVYYQPQHF. DNA for the CDR3: TGCGCCAGCAGCCATTCCCAGGACAGGGGAGTCTATTATCAGCCCCAGCATTTT.

The chain has TRBV5-6 and TRBJ2-1; 10 bases are a match to TRBD1. The length of the CDR3 is 17 residues. The V gene's germline CDR1 is SGHDT and CDR2 YYEEEE. Germline trimming cut 0 bases from V and 8 bases from J; bases unmatched to any gene: 11. CDR3 residues: CASSLAGLGQGGDEQFF. DNA for the CDR3: TGTGCCAGCAGCTTGGCCGGGTTAGGACAGGGGGGCGATGAGCAGTTCTTC.

This chain links TRBV27 with TRBJ2-1, with TRBD2 identical over 10 bases. The CDR3 spans 14 residues. The trim removed 5 bases at V and 10 bases at J, leaving 8 bases unmatched. Looked up from germline, CDR1 is MNHEY and CDR2 is SMNVEV (reference sequence). The CDR3 DNA sequence: TGTGCCAGCAGTCCGAGACTAGCGGGTGTGGAGCAGTTCTTC. Translated, it gives CASSPRLAGVEQFF.

The CDR3 protein is CASSRGSGSTDTQYF. DNA of the CDR3: TGTGCCAGCAGTAGGGGTAGCGGGAGCACAGATACGCAGTATTTT. V usage is TRBV6-4 and J usage is TRBJ2-3, with TRBD2 matching over 7 bases. The CDR3 is made up of 15 amino acids. Germline V lookup: CDR1 MRHNA, CDR2 SNTAGT. The J segment lost 0 bases and the V segment lost 5 bases, leaving 5 bases of the junction unmatched.